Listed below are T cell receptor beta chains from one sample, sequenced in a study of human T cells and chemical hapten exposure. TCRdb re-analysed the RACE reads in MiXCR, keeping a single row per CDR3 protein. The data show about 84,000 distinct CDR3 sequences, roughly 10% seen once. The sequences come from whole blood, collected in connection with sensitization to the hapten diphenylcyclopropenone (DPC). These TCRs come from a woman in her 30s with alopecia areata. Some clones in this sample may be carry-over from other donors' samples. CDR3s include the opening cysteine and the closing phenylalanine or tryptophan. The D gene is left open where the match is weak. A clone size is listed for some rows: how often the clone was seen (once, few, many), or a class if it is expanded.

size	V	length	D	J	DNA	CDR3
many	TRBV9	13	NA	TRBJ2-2	TGTGCCAGTCGTCGGGGGAACACCGGGGAGCTGTTTTTT	CASRRGNTGELFF
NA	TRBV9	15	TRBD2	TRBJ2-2	TGTGCCAGCAGCGTTAGCGGGGGGGCCACCGGGGAGCTGTTTTTT	CASSVSGGATGELFF
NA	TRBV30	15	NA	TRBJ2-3	TGTGCCTGGAGTGTTACCGGGGCAGGGAAAAATACGCAGTATTTT	CAWSVTGAGKNTQYF
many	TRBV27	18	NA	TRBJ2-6	TGTGCCAGCAGTTTCCGGGGGGCTTTAAGCTCTGGGGCCAACGTCCTGACTTTC	CASSFRGALSSGANVLTF
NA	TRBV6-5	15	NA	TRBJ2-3	TGTGCCAGCAGCTCACACCTATCTAGCACAGATACGCAGTATTTT	CASSSHLSSTDTQYF
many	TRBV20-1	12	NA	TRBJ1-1	TGCAGTGCTAGAGATCGAGGTGCAAGAGGTTTCTTT	CSARDRGARGFF
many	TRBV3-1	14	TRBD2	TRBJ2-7	TGTGCCAGCAGCCAATTCGCGGGAGACGACGAGCAGTACTTC	CASSQFAGDDEQYF
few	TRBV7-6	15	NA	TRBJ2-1	TGTGCCAGCAGCTTAGGGGCGGGGCCGGTCGATGAGCAGTTCTTC	CASSLGAGPVDEQFF
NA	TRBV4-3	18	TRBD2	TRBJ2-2	TGCGCCAGCAGCCCCACCTCTAGCGGGGGGGCCGACACCGGGGAGCTGTTTTTT	CASSPTSSGGADTGELFF
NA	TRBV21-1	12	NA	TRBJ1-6	TGTGCCAGCAGCAAATGCGGCCGACCCCTCCACTTT	CASSKCGRPLHF
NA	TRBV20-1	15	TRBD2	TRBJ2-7	TGCAGTGCTTCTTCCGAAGGTAGCGGGACCTACGAGCAGTACTTC	CSASSEGSGTYEQYF
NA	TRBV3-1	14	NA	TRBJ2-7	TGTGCCAGCAGCCGGACAACGGGGTCCCACGAGCAGTACTTC	CASSRTTGSHEQYF
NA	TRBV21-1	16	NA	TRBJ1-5	TGTGCCAGCAGCCCAGAATGGCAGGGACCGTATCAGCCCCAGCATTTT	CASSPEWQGPYQPQHF
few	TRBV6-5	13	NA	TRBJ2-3	TGTGCCATTACCGACTGGAGCCAAGATACGCAGTATTTT	CAITDWSQDTQYF
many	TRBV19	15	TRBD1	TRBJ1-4	TGTGCCAGCAACTTTCCCGGGACAGCCCCTGAAAAACTGTTTTTT	CASNFPGTAPEKLFF
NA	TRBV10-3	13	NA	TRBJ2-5	TGTGCCATCAGAGCAGGTACTCAAGAGACCCAGTACTTC	CAIRAGTQETQYF
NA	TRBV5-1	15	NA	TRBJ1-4	TGCGCCAGCAGCCCGTATCTTGATCCTAATGAAAAACTGTTTTTT	CASSPYLDPNEKLFF
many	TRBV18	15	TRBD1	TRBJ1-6	TGTGCCAGCTCACGAACAGGGGGAGATAATTCACCCCTCCACTTT	CASSRTGGDNSPLHF
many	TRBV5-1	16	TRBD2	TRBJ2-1	TGCGCCAGCAGCCCCTATAGCGGGAGGCCCTACAATGAGCAGTTCTTC	CASSPYSGRPYNEQFF
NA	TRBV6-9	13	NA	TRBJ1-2	TGTGCCAGCAACCGGACCGCAAACTATGGCTACACCTTC	CASNRTANYGYTF
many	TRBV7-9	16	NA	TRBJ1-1	TGTGCCAGCAGCCGTGGAGAAGGCTGGAGCGGCACTGAAGCTTTCTTT	CASSRGEGWSGTEAFF
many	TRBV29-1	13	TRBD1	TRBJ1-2	TGCAGCGTTGTGGGGGACAGGGGATATGGCTACACCTTC	CSVVGDRGYGYTF
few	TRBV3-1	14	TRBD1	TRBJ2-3	TGTGCCAGCGGGCGGGACAGGGTAACAGATACGCAGTATTTT	CASGRDRVTDTQYF
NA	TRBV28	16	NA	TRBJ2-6	TGTGCCAGCAGCCCTCCCATGGACTCTGGGGCCAACGTCCTGACTTTC	CASSPPMDSGANVLTF
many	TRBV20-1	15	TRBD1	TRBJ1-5	TGCAGTGCGCAACGGACAGGGTCTGGTCCCCAGCCCCAGCATTTT	CSAQRTGSGPQPQHF
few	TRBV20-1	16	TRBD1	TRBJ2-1	TGCAGTGCTAGATTCCCGGGACAGGGCCCCGCCAATGAGCAGTTCTTC	CSARFPGQGPANEQFF
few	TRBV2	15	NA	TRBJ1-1	TGTGCCAGCAGTAACTCTAGGACAGAGAACACTGAAGCTTTCTTT	CASSNSRTENTEAFF
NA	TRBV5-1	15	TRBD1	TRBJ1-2	TGCGCCAGCAGCCCTCCTGGACAGGGCGGCTATGGCTACACCTTC	CASSPPGQGGYGYTF
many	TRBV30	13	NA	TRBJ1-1	TGTGCCTGGAAATTTGACAAGAACACTGAAGCTTTCTTT	CAWKFDKNTEAFF
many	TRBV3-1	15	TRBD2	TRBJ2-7	TGTGCCAGCAGCCAAGTTAGCGGGAGGGCCTACGAGCAGTACTTC	CASSQVSGRAYEQYF
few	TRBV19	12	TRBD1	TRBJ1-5	TGTGCCACCGCGGACAGGGGAAAGCCCCAGCATTTT	CATADRGKPQHF
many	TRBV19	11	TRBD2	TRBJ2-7	TGTGCCAGCGGGGGAGGGTACGAGCAGTACTTC	CASGGGYEQYF
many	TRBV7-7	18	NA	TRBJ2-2	TGTGCCAGCAGCGGTCGGGGCTCCGGGGACGTGAACACCGGGGAGCTGTTTTTT	CASSGRGSGDVNTGELFF
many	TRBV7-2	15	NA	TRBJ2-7	TGTGCCAGCAGCATTCTACCTGGGGCGGCCTACGAGCAGTACTTC	CASSILPGAAYEQYF
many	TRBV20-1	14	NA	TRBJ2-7	TGCAGTGCTGGACTTAGCGGTAGCTCCTACGAGCAGTACTTC	CSAGLSGSSYEQYF
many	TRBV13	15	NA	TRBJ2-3	TGTGCCAGCAGCTTAGGTCAGCCACTCACAGATACGCAGTATTTT	CASSLGQPLTDTQYF
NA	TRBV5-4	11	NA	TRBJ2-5	TGTGCCAGCAGCTCCGGAGAGACCCAGTACTTC	CASSSGETQYF
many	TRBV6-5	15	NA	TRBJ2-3	TGTGCCAGCAGTAACTACAGGGCCCGCACAGATACGCAGTATTTT	CASSNYRARTDTQYF
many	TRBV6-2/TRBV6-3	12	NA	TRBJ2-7	TGTGCCAGCCCCACGCACGAGGACGAGCAGTACTTC	CASPTHEDEQYF
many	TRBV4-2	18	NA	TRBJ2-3	TGTGCCAGCAGCCCAGTGGGGATGGGGAGCGGAAACACAGATACGCAGTATTTT	CASSPVGMGSGNTDTQYF
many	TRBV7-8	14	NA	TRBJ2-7	TGTGCCAGCAGCCACTCACCGGGGCTGGTAGAGCAGTACTTC	CASSHSPGLVEQYF
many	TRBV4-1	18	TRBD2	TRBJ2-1	TGCGCCAGCAGCCAAGATCCAGCGGGAGTTACCAGGTTCAATGAGCAGTTCTTC	CASSQDPAGVTRFNEQFF
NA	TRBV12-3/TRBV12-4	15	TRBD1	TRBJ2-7	TGTGCCAGCAGTCCCAGTAGGACAGGGGGCTACGAGCAGTACTTC	CASSPSRTGGYEQYF
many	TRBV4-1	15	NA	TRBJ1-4	TGCGCCAGCAGCCAATACCAGGGTGCAGCCGAAAAACTGTTTTTT	CASSQYQGAAEKLFF
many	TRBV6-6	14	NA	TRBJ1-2	TGTGCCAGCAGAGAGACAGAGCCCTCCCATGGCTACACCTTC	CASRETEPSHGYTF
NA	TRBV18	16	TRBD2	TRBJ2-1	TGTGCCAGCTCACCACCGACTAGCGGGGGGTACCATGAGCAGTTCTTC	CASSPPTSGGYHEQFF
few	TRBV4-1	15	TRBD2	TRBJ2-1	TGCGCCAGCAGACTAGCGGGAGGGCCTTTCAATGAGCAGTTCTTC	CASRLAGGPFNEQFF